Sequencing of this T cell receptor beta chain was carried out in a study of identical twins. Points from the study as a whole: With beta out-of-frame sequences, excess sharing by twins was weaker.

Template switching added a universal primer site, and cDNA bore unique molecular identifiers. A single record per CDR3 protein comes from TCRdb applying MiXCR to the 5' RACE reads. Of 150,000 or so distinct CDR3 sequences in the sample, under 4.5% are singletons; the top ten hold 7.5% to 8.5%. In this sample, this clonotype turned up many times. What it binds is unknown. V was shortened by 6 bases and J by 5 bases, with 13 bases between the two germline ends. This CDR3 is 14 amino acids long. The sequenced sample consisted of memory T cells sorted from blood. The gene calls are TRBV12-3 or TRBV12-4 and TRBJ2-2; D remains ambiguous. This sequence was found in a man between 18 and 29 years old in good health. The CDR3 DNA reads as TGTGCCAGCAGCCGAAGGTCAGAGACCGGGGAGCTGTTTTTT. Amino acid sequence: CASSRRSETGELFF.